The rows below give T cell receptor beta chains drawn from one sample of a study of blood T cell repertoires in COVID-19. Only in-frame clones appear in the TCRdb table, and some are missing; sequencing was by immunoSEQ multiplex PCR. The data hold a few hundred thousand clones, with roughly 87% observed a single time. The specimen was PBMCs or T cells enriched from blood (not recorded which). These receptors were taken from a woman aged 45-65 years who had recovered from COVID-19. Both conserved end residues are part of each CDR3. Each record gives: CDR3 protein, V gene.

CDR3: CASTVDTNYGYTF
V: TRBV19

CDR3: CASSPRVAGGQSLGNEQFF
V: TRBV9

CDR3: CASSDSPGASEAFF
V: TRBV6-4

CDR3: CASSPSSYEQYF
V: TRBV7-9

CDR3: CASSSGQLTDTQYF
V: TRBV5-1

CDR3: CASSPGVQGLEGYTF
V: TRBV5-5

CDR3: CASRELAGGGEQYF
V: TRBV9

CDR3: CASSLGTVNSPLHF
V: TRBV7-9

CDR3: CASSSAGRADTQYF
V: TRBV5-1

CDR3: CASSDGAGSYNSPLHF
V: TRBV2

CDR3: CASSGREGARPNTGELFF
V: TRBV9

CDR3: CASTLGGGGNQPQHF
V: TRBV19

CDR3: CASSKPDRPDYGYTF
V: TRBV6-2/TRBV6-3

CDR3: CASSLRQGGYGYTF
V: TRBV27

CDR3: CATSRDSRGGYEQYF
V: TRBV15

CDR3: CASKDTGNEKLFF
V: TRBV5-1

CDR3: CASSVTSAGSYNEQFF
V: TRBV5-1

CDR3: CASSSGQGSTDTQYF
V: TRBV5-4

CDR3: CASSPQLGDREAFF
V: TRBV18

CDR3: CASSIDNGQLAEQYF
V: TRBV19